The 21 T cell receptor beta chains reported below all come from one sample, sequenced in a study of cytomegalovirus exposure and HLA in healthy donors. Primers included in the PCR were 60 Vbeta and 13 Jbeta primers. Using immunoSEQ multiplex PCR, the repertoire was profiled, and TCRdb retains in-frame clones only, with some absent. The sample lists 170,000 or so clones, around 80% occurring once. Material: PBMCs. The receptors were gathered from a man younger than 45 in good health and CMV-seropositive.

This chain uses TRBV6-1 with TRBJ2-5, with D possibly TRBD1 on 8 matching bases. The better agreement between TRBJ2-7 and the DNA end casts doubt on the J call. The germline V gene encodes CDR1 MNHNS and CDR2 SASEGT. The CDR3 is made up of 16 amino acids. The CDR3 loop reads CASSEAEGQGGDEQYF. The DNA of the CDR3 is TGTGCCAGCAGTGAAGCAGAAGGACAGGGAGGGGACGAGCAGTACTTC.

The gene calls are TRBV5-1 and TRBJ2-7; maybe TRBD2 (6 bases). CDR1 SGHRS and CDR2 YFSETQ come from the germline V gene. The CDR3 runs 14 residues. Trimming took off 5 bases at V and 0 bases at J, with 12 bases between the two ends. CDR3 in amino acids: CASSSSASSYEQYF. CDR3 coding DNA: TGCGCCAGCAGTTCTAGCGCTAGCTCCTACGAGCAGTACTTC.

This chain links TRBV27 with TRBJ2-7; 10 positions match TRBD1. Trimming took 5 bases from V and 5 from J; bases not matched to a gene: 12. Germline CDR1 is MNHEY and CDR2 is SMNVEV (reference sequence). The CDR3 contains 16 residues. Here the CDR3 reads CASSGIPTGGGNEQYF. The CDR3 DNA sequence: TGTGCCAGCAGTGGCATTCCGACAGGGGGCGGGAACGAGCAGTACTTC.

CDR3 bases: TGTGCCAGCAGTGCGGCGGGAGGGCCTTCTGAGGGGCAGTATTTT. Protein sequence: CASSAAGGPSEGQYF. The chain links TRBV25-1 to TRBJ2-3, with 9 nucleotides matching TRBD2. Germline V gene data show CDR1 as MGHDK and CDR2 as SYGVNS. Trimming took 4 bases from V and 11 from J; bases not matched to a gene: 13. The CDR3 loop spans 15 amino acids.

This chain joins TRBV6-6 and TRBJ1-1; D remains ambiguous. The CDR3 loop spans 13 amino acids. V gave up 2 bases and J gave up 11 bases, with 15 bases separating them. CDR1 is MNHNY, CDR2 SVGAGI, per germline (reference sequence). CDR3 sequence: CASSYPTSAPAFF. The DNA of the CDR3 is TGTGCCAGCAGTTACCCTACCTCCGCGCCGGCTTTCTTT.

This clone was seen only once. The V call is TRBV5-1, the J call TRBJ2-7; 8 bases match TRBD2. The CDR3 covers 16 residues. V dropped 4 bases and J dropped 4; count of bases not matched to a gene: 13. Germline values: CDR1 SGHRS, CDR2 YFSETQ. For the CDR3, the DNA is TGCGCCAGCAGCCCCCGTCCGAGCGGGAGCGTGTACGAGCAGTACTTC. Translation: CASSPRPSGSVYEQYF.

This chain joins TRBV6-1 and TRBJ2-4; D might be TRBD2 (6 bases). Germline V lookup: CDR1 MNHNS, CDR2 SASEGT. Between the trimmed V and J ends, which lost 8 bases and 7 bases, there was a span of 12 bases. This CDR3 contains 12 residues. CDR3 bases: TGTGCCAGCTGGGGTGGGAGGAACATTCAGTACTTC. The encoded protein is CASWGGRNIQYF.

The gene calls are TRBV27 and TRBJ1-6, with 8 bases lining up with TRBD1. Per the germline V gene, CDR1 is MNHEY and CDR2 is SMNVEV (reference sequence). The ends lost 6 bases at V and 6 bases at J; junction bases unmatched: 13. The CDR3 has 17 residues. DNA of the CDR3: TGTGCCAGCAGAAGCCGAGAGTCCGGGACAGGTAATTCACCCCTCCACTTT. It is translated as CASRSRESGTGNSPLHF.

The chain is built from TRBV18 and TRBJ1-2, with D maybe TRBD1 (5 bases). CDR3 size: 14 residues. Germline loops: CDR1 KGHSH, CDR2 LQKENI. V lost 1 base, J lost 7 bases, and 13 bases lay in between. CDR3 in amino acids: CASSPRREGLGYTF. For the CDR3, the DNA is TGTGCCAGCTCACCACGCAGGGAGGGTCTTGGCTACACCTTC. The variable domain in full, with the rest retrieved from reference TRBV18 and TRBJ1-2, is NAGVMQNPRHLVRRRGQEARLRCSPMKGHSHVYWYRQLPEEGLKFMVYLQKENIIDESGMPKERFSAEFPKEGPSILRIQQVVRGDSAAYFCASSPRREGLGYTFGSGTRLTVV.

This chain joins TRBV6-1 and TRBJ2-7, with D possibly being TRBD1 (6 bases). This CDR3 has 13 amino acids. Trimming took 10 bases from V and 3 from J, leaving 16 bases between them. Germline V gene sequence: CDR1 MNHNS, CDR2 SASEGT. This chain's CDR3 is CATKGRGNYEQYF. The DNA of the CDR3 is TGTGCCACTAAGGGCAGGGGAAACTACGAGCAGTACTTC.

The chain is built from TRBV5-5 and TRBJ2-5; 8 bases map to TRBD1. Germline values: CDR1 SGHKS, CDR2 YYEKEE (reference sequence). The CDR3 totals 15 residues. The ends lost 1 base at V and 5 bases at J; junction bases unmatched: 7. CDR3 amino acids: CASSLLTGGEETQYF. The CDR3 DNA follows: TGTGCCAGCAGCTTGCTCACAGGGGGAGAGGAGACCCAGTACTTC.

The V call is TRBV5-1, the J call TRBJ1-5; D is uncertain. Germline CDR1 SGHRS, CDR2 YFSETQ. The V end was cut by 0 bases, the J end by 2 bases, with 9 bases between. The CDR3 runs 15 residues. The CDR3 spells CASSLDYTGNQPQHF. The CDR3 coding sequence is TGCGCCAGCAGCTTGGATTATACAGGCAATCAGCCCCAGCATTTT.

The chain's CDR3 is CASSKLTQALYEQYF. CDR3 in DNA: TGTGCCAGCAGCAAACTAACCCAGGCTCTCTACGAGCAGTACTTC. The V call is TRBV21-1, the J call TRBJ2-7; TRBD1 is the table's D call and was not checked against the DNA. TRBV21-1 is marked as a pseudogene. The CDR3 is 15 amino acids.

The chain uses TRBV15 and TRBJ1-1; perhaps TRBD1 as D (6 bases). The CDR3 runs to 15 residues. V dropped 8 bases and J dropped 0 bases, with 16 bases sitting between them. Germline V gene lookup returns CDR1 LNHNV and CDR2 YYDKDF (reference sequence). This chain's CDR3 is CATLAMDSMNTEAFF. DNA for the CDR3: TGTGCCACCCTAGCCATGGACAGCATGAACACTGAAGCTTTCTTT.

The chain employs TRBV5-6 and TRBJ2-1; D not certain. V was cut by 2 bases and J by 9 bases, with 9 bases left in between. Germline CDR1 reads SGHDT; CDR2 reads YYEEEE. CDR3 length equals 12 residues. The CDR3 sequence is CASSLKSGEQFF. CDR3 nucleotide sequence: TGTGCCAGCAGCTTAAAATCCGGTGAGCAGTTCTTC. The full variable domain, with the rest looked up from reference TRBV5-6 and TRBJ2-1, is DAGVTQSPTHLIKTRGQQVTLRCSPKSGHDTVSWYQQALGQGPQFIFQYYEEEERQRGNFPDRFSGHQFPNYSSELNVNALLLGDSALYLCASSLKSGEQFFGPGTRLTVL.

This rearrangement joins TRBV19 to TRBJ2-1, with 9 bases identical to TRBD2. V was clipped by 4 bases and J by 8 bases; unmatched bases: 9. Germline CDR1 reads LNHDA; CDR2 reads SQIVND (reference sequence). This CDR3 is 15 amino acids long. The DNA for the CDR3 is TGTGCCAGTAGTACGTACAGGGGACTAGCCGATGAGCAGTTCTTC. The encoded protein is CASSTYRGLADEQFF.

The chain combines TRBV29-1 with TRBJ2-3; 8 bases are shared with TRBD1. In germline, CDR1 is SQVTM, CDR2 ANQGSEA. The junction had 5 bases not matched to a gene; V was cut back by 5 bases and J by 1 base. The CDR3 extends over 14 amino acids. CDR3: CSVWDRLGTDTQYF. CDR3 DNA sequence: TGCAGCGTTTGGGACAGGCTCGGCACAGATACGCAGTATTTT.

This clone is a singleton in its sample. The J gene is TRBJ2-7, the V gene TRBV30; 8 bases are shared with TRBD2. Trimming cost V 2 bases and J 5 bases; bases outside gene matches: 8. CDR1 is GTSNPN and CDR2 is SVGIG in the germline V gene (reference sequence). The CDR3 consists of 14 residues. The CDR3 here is CAWSYTGTRNEQYF. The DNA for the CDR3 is TGTGCCTGGAGTTATACCGGGACTAGAAACGAGCAGTACTTC. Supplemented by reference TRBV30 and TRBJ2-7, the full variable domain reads SQTIHQWPATLVQPVGSPLSLECTVEGTSNPNLYWYRQAAGRGLQLLFYSVGIGQISSEVPQNLSASRPQDRQFILSSKKLLLSDSGFYLCAWSYTGTRNEQYFGPGTRLTVT.

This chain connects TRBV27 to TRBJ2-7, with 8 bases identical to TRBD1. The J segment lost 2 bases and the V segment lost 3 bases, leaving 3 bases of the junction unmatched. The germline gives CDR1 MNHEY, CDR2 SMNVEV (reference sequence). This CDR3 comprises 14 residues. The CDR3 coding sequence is TGTGCCAGCAGTTTCCGGGACAGGACCTACGAGCAGTACTTC. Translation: CASSFRDRTYEQYF.

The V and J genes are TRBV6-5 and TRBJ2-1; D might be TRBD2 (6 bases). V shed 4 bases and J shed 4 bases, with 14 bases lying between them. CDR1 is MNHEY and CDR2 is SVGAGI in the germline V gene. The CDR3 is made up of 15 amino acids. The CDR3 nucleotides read TGTGCCAGCAGTTTTGCCGGGGCGGGGTACAATGAGCAGTTCTTC. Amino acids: CASSFAGAGYNEQFF.

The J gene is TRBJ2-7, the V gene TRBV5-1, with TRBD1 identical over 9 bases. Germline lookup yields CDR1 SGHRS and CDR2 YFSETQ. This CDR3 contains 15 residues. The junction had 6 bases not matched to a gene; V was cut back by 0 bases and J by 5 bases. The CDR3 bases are TGCGCCAGCAGCTTGGCTGGGACAGGGTTCCACGAGCAGTACTTC. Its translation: CASSLAGTGFHEQYF.